This passage covers 28 T cell receptor beta chains from one sample sequenced in a study of blood T cell repertoires in COVID-19 (dated by TCRdb to the early 2020s). Library prep was done by the immunoSEQ multiplex PCR assay. Here the immuneACCESS table is served through TCRdb, limited to in-frame sequences with V and J called. Missing clones are a known gap in these copies; in checked studies unresolved V genes cover under half, and the rest lacks a known reason. The sample yields 70,000 to 85,000 clones; roughly 80% were counted once. Roughly a sixth of the sample is in the top ten clones. The sequencing input was peripheral blood. The source is an elderly woman with acute or convalescent COVID-19.

This chain uses TRBV10-3 with TRBJ1-2; 8 bases agree with TRBD1. CDR3 size: 14 residues. V gave up 6 bases and J gave up 4 bases; unmatched junction bases: 7. Germline CDR1 and CDR2: ENHRY and SYGVKD. As DNA, the CDR3 is TGTGCCATCAGGAGGGACAGGCTTACCTATGGCTACACCTTC. Translating it yields CAIRRDRLTYGYTF.

This chain connects TRBV28 to TRBJ2-3; weak D call: TRBD1 (6 bases). This CDR3 region has 14 residues. In germline, CDR1 is MDHEN, CDR2 SYDVKM. Trimming pared 6 bases from V and 2 bases from J, leaving 12 bases between. Here the CDR3 reads CASSLDRNTDTQYF. The CDR3 DNA is TGTGCCAGCAGCCTGGACAGAAACACAGATACGCAGTATTTT.

This clone was seen a few times. It differs at one base from a far larger clone, so likely a read error. The CDR3 sequence is CASSFGTDYGYTF. CDR3 bases: TGTGCCAGCAGCTTCGGGACAGACTATGGCTACACCTTC. The chain joins TRBV2 to TRBJ1-2; 7 bases agree with TRBD1. V shed 6 bases and J 3 bases; nucleotides not matched to a gene: 4. The CDR3 is 13 amino acids. CDR1 and CDR2 from the germline V gene are SNHLY and FYNNEI. The complete variable domain, with remaining parts taken from reference TRBV2 and TRBJ1-2, reads EPEVTQTPSHQVTQMGQEVILRCVPISNHLYFYWYRQILGQKVEFLVSFYNNEISEKSEIFDDQFSVERPDGSNFTLKIRSTKLEDSAMYFCASSFGTDYGYTFGSGTRLTVV.

The J gene is TRBJ2-7, the V gene TRBV29-1; 8 nucleotides align to TRBD2. CDR3 length equals 15 residues. From germline, CDR1 is SQVTM and CDR2 ANQGSEA. V shed 4 bases, J shed 6 bases, and the junction held 14 bases outside the gene matches. CDR3 nucleotide sequence: TGCAGCGTTGGAAGTTTGAGCGGGGGTCGTGGCGAGCAGTACTTC. Amino acids: CSVGSLSGGRGEQYF.

J is TRBJ1-1 and V is TRBV6-1; D gene unclear. The germline CDR1 and CDR2 sequences are MNHNS and SASEGT. Trimming pared 0 bases from V and 4 bases from J, leaving 12 bases between. CDR3 length equals 15 residues. As DNA, the CDR3 is TGTGCCAGCAGTGAAGCGGTCACAATTGGCACTGAAGCTTTCTTT. This gives the protein CASSEAVTIGTEAFF.

The chain employs TRBV30 and TRBJ2-2; D perhaps matches TRBD2 (6 bases). CDR1 is GTSNPN and CDR2 is SVGIG in the germline V gene (reference sequence). The CDR3 sequence is 14 residues long. V lost 5 bases and J 6 bases, leaving 16 bases between the germline ends. The CDR3 DNA reads as TGTGCCTGGGCCCCAGGAGGGGTCGCCGGGGAGCTGTTTTTT. The encoded protein is CAWAPGGVAGELFF.

The rearrangement joins TRBV5-4 to TRBJ2-1; 8 bases agree with TRBD2. Germline V gives CDR1 SGHNT, CDR2 YYREEE (reference sequence). Trimming removed 0 bases from V and 7 bases from J; junction bases left unmatched: 9. The length of the CDR3 is 16 residues. The CDR3 loop reads CASSLGASGPGNEQFF. The CDR3 nucleotides read TGTGCCAGCAGCTTGGGGGCTAGCGGGCCGGGGAATGAGCAGTTCTTC.

This chain joins TRBV29-1 and TRBJ2-2, with 8 bases fitting TRBD2. J gave up 4 bases and V 6 bases, and 7 bases lay outside the gene matches. This CDR3 region has 14 residues. The germline gives CDR1 SQVTM, CDR2 ANQGSEA. For the CDR3, the DNA is TGCAGCGTGACGGGGGGGCCGGTCACCGGGGAGCTGTTTTTT. It is translated as CSVTGGPVTGELFF.

Turning to this clone: One end of the junction fails to match germline, which may point to a read error. This chain joins TRBV7-7 and TRBJ1-1; D call uncertain. CDR1 is SSHAT, CDR2 FNYEAQ, per germline (reference sequence). The CDR3 contains 13 residues. In DNA form, the CDR3 reads TGTGCTAGCAGCTCTCAGGAGAACACTGAAGCTTTCTTT. Encoded protein: CASSSQENTEAFF. Full variable domain (missing parts from reference TRBV7-7 and TRBJ1-1): GAGVSQSPRYKVTKRGQDVTLRCDPISSHATLYWYQQALGQGPEFLTYFNYEAQPDKSGLPSDRFSAERPEGSISTLTIQRTEQRDSAMYRCASSSQENTEAFFGQGTRLTVV.

V is TRBV7-9 and J is TRBJ1-2, with 10 bases identical to TRBD1. The V and J ends lost 3 bases and 5 bases, in that order; junction bases with no gene match: 15. The CDR3 sequence is 18 residues long. In germline, CDR1 is SEHNR, CDR2 FQNEAQ (reference sequence). CDR3 in amino acids: CASSFLGTGVAALYGYTF. Written as DNA, the CDR3 is TGTGCCAGCAGCTTCCTGGGGACAGGGGTCGCTGCTTTGTATGGCTACACCTTC.

The genes are TRBV12-3 or TRBV12-4 and TRBJ1-3; no firm D call. V was pared by 5 bases and J by 7 bases, with 3 bases between. The CDR3 length is 10 residues. The CDR3 spells CASSQNTIYF. The CDR3 DNA reads as TGTGCCAGCAGTCAGAACACCATATATTTT.

The genes are TRBV24-1 and TRBJ1-2; TRBD1 matches at 8 bases. CDR1 KGHDR and CDR2 SFDVKD come from the germline V gene. V lost 3 bases to trimming and J lost 7 bases; unmatched junction nucleotides: 12. The CDR3 spans 16 residues. CDR3 region: CATSDVRPGGAVGYTF. The CDR3 nucleotides read TGTGCCACCAGTGATGTGCGACCAGGGGGCGCCGTTGGCTACACCTTC.

The genes are TRBV2 and TRBJ2-1; a possible D gene is TRBD2 (7 bases). Germline-derived CDR1 and CDR2 are SNHLY and FYNNEI. Trimming cost V 7 bases and J 15 bases, with 19 bases left between them. This CDR3 contains 12 residues. The CDR3 DNA reads as TGTGCCAGCAAGGAGGGGGGGGTTTCCCTGTTCTTC. Protein: CASKEGGVSLFF.

This clone was seen more than once but under ten times. The chain has TRBV4-2 and TRBJ1-2; no reliable D call. This CDR3 region has 14 residues. The V and J ends lost 0 bases and 4 bases respectively, with 9 bases between them. Germline-derived CDR1 and CDR2 are LGHNA and YNFKEQ. The CDR3 loop is CASSQDRTGYGYTF. As DNA, the CDR3 is TGTGCCAGCAGCCAAGATCGGACTGGCTATGGCTACACCTTC.

For the CDR3, the DNA is TGTGCCAGCATTTTTAAGGGGCAGGACGCCTACGAGCAGTACTTC. Amino acid sequence: CASIFKGQDAYEQYF. V and J are TRBV27 and TRBJ2-7; tentatively, D is TRBD1 (5 bases). The V gene lost 7 bases and the J gene lost 2 bases, with 18 bases spanning the gap. Germline V lookup: CDR1 MNHEY, CDR2 SMNVEV (reference sequence). CDR3 length: 15 amino acids.

The V gene is TRBV27, the J gene TRBJ1-3; TRBD1 matches at 9 bases. V lost 5 bases and J lost 3; bases outside the gene matches: 11. This CDR3 contains 17 residues. Per the germline V gene, CDR1 is MNHEY and CDR2 is SMNVEV (reference sequence). For the CDR3, the DNA is TGTGCCAGCAGTCAGACGACCGGGACAGGGATTGGAAACACCATATATTTT. The encoded protein is CASSQTTGTGIGNTIYF.

V is TRBV6-5 and J is TRBJ1-2; 7 bases agree with TRBD1. This CDR3 is 12 amino acids long. Germline V gives CDR1 MNHEY, CDR2 SVGAGI. J was trimmed by 5 bases and V by 6 bases; bases with no gene match: 3. Here the CDR3 reads CASSWDSYGYTF. Written as DNA, the CDR3 is TGTGCCAGCAGCTGGGACAGTTATGGCTACACCTTC.

This chain connects TRBV18 to TRBJ2-5; 7 nucleotides match TRBD2. Germline lookup yields CDR1 KGHSH and CDR2 LQKENI. The trim removed 0 bases at V and 7 bases at J, leaving 8 bases unmatched. The CDR3 sequence is 15 residues long. In nucleotides, the CDR3 is TGTGCCAGCTCACCACCTGACGGGTCGGGGGGGACCCAGTACTTC. This translates into CASSPPDGSGGTQYF.

This clone was detected only a few times. CDR3: CASRRGQVNQPQHF. CDR3 DNA: TGTGCCAGCAGGCGAGGACAGGTCAATCAGCCCCAGCATTTT. The chain combines TRBV28 with TRBJ1-5, with TRBD1 identical over 7 bases. Germline V lookup: CDR1 MDHEN, CDR2 SYDVKM. The CDR3 runs 14 residues. The trim removed 6 bases at V and 3 bases at J, leaving 5 bases unmatched.

The gene calls are TRBV19 and TRBJ1-2, with 9 positions matching TRBD1. This CDR3 region has 14 residues. V lost 5 bases, J lost 5 bases, and 6 bases stayed unmatched. From germline, CDR1 is LNHDA and CDR2 SQIVND (reference sequence). As DNA, the CDR3 is TGTGCCAGTAGTGACCGGGACAGGGAATATGGCTACACCTTC. It translates to CASSDRDREYGYTF.

The V gene is TRBV11-2, the J gene TRBJ1-2, with 8 bases that match TRBD1. The CDR3 has 14 amino acids. The junction had 12 bases not matched to a gene; V was cut back by 7 bases and J by 8 bases. In germline, CDR1 is SGHAT, CDR2 FQNNGV. The CDR3 DNA reads as TGTGCCAGCACCTCCGACAGGGGTATTGGAGGCTACACCTTC. This encodes CASTSDRGIGGYTF.

This rearrangement joins TRBV15 to TRBJ1-2, with D unclear. The CDR3 is 14 amino acids. The ends were cut back, 0 bases at V and 10 bases at J, with 15 bases in the middle. Germline V CDR1 and CDR2: LNHNV, YYDKDF (reference sequence). The CDR3 here is CATSRDTGWSYYTF. CDR3 DNA: TGTGCCACCAGCAGAGATACCGGTTGGAGTTACTACACCTTC.

The count of this clone is one. The chain employs TRBV5-4 and TRBJ1-1; 7 nucleotides agree with TRBD1. V gave up 1 base and J gave up 3 bases; unmatched junction bases: 3. The CDR3 is made up of 14 amino acids. The germline V gene encodes CDR1 SGHNT and CDR2 YYREEE (reference sequence). The CDR3 loop reads CASSLKGAHTEAFF. The CDR3 bases are TGTGCCAGCAGCTTGAAGGGGGCGCACACTGAAGCTTTCTTT. The full variable domain, its missing parts supplied by reference TRBV5-4 and TRBJ1-1, is ETGVTQSPTHLIKTRGQQVTLRCSSQSGHNTVSWYQQALGQGPQFIFQYYREEENGRGNFPPRFSGLQFPNYSSELNVNALELDDSALYLCASSLKGAHTEAFFGQGTRLTVV.

This clone was observed a single time. The chain carries TRBV4-3 and TRBJ2-5; 9 nucleotides align to TRBD1. This CDR3 has 15 amino acids. Unmatched junction bases numbered 6, after V lost 3 bases and J lost 4 bases. The germline V gene encodes CDR1 LGHNA and CDR2 YSLEER. Written as DNA, the CDR3 is TGCGCCAGCAGCCAGGGTGACAGGGGGGGAGAGACCCAGTACTTC. Protein sequence: CASSQGDRGGETQYF.

This chain uses TRBV19 with TRBJ1-5; no definite D call. Looked up from germline, CDR1 is LNHDA and CDR2 is SQIVND (reference sequence). V gave up 5 bases and J gave up 0 bases, with 20 bases separating them. The CDR3 covers 18 residues. The CDR3 DNA follows: TGTGCCAGTAGTCCCCCGGTTCGTCTACCTTATAGCAATCAGCCCCAGCATTTT. Its protein is CASSPPVRLPYSNQPQHF.

The gene calls are TRBV27 and TRBJ1-4; 11 bases are a match to TRBD1. The V and J ends lost 6 bases and 7 bases, in that order; junction bases with no gene match: 7. The CDR3 is 15 residues long. Looked up from germline, CDR1 is MNHEY and CDR2 is SMNVEV (reference sequence). DNA for the CDR3: TGTGCCAGCAGCCTGTGGACAGGGGGCAGTGAAAAACTGTTTTTT. The encoded protein is CASSLWTGGSEKLFF.

The genes are TRBV28 and TRBJ1-4; possible D gene TRBD1, 6 bases. The CDR3 runs to 16 residues. V lost 4 bases and J lost 8, with 20 bases in between. Germline CDR1 reads MDHEN; CDR2 reads SYDVKM. The CDR3: CASSSTLQGSYEKLFF. For the CDR3, the DNA is TGTGCCAGCAGTTCCACCCTACAGGGTTCCTACGAAAAACTGTTTTTT.

In DNA, the CDR3 is TGTGCCAGCAGTGATCTCAGGAAAAACACTGAAGCTTTCTTT. Translating gives CASSDLRKNTEAFF. The gene calls are TRBV25-1 and TRBJ1-1, with D unclear. V was clipped by 3 bases and J by 2 bases, with 10 bases between them. The CDR3 totals 14 residues. The germline gives CDR1 MGHDK, CDR2 SYGVNS.